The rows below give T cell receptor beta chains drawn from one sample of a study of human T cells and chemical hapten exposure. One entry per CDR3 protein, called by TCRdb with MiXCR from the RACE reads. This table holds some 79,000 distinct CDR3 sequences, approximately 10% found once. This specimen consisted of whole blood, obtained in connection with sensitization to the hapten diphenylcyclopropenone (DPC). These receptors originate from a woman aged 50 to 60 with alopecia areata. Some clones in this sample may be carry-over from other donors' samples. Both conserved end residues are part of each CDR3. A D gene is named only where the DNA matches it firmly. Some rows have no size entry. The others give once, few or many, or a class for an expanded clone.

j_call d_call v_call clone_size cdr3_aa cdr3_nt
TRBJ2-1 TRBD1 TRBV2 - CASSEGRQGEGWQFF TGTGCCAGCAGTGAAGGACGGCAGGGGGAAGGTTGGCAGTTCTTC
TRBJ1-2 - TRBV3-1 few CASSHTYGYTF TGTGCCAGCAGCCACACCTATGGCTACACCTTC
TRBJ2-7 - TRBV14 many CASSQVQRVGGEQYF TGTGCCAGCAGCCAAGTCCAGCGGGTCGGAGGCGAGCAGTACTTC
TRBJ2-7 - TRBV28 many CASSQPGLSYEQYF TGTGCCAGCAGCCAACCGGGACTTTCCTACGAGCAGTACTTC
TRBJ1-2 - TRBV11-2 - CASTSLSGGGYTF TGTGCCAGCACCTCTCTATCGGGTGGAGGCTACACCTTC
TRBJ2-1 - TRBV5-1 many CASSLAGWGNEQFF TGCGCCAGCAGCTTGGCAGGATGGGGTAATGAGCAGTTCTTC
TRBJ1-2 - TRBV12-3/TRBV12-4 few CASRLPWGRDAAYGYTF TGTGCCAGCAGACTCCCCTGGGGGCGGGACGCAGCCTATGGCTACACCTTC
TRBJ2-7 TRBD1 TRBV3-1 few CASTLTGAYEQYF TGTGCCAGCACCCTGACAGGGGCATACGAGCAGTACTTC
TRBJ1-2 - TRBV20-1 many CSASPGPRRGDGYTF TGCAGTGCGAGTCCAGGCCCCCGGAGAGGGGATGGCTACACCTTC
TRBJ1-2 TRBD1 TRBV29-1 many CSVAGGNYGYTF TGCAGCGTAGCAGGGGGGAACTATGGCTACACCTTC
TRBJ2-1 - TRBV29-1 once CSVLRGSDEQFF TGCAGCGTTCTCCGGGGGAGCGATGAGCAGTTCTTC
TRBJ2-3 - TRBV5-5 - CASSRGSTGDTQYF TGTGCCAGCAGCCGAGGGTCAACGGGGGATACGCAGTATTTT
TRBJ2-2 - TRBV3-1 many CASSQEAGAVGELFF TGTGCCAGCAGCCAAGAGGCAGGGGCGGTCGGGGAGCTGTTTTTT
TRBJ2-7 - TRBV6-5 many CASAREYAYEQYF TGTGCCAGTGCTCGGGAATACGCCTACGAGCAGTACTTC
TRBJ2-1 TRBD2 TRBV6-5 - CASSLTSGAGNEQFF TGTGCCAGCAGCCTTACTAGCGGGGCAGGAAATGAGCAGTTCTTC
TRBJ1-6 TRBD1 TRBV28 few CASSPQGQGYNSPLHF TGTGCCAGCAGCCCCCAGGGACAGGGGTATAATTCACCCCTCCACTTT
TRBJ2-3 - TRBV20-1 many CSAPYPPADTQYF TGCAGTGCTCCCTACCCGCCCGCAGATACGCAGTATTTT
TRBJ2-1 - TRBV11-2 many CASSFLSSGNEQFF TGTGCCAGCAGCTTCCTCTCATCCGGCAATGAGCAGTTCTTC
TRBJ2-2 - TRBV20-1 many CSARDGRANTGELFF TGCAGTGCTAGAGATGGGCGGGCTAACACCGGGGAGCTGTTTTTT
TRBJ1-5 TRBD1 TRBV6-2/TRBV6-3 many CASSYAPAGTGSNQPQHF TGTGCCAGCAGTTACGCCCCAGCGGGGACAGGGAGCAATCAGCCCCAGCATTTT
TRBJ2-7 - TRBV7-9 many CASSFPGNHEQYF TGTGCCAGCAGCTTCCCAGGGAACCACGAGCAGTACTTC
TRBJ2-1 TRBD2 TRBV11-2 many CASLRAGGRNEQFF TGTGCCAGCCTCCGGGCGGGAGGCCGAAATGAGCAGTTCTTC
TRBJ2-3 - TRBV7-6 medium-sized CASRKSIPTDTQYF TGTGCCAGCAGGAAGAGCATTCCCACAGATACGCAGTATTTT
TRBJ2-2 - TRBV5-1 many CASRGGNTGELFF TGCGCCAGCAGAGGAGGGAACACCGGGGAGCTGTTTTTT
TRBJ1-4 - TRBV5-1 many CASSLEGTTNEKLFF TGCGCCAGCAGCTTAGAGGGCACAACTAATGAAAAACTGTTTTTT
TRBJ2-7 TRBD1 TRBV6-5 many CASRITGQGAEQYF TGTGCCAGCAGAATCACCGGACAGGGTGCCGAGCAGTACTTC
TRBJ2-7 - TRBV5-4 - CASSPKGGSYEQYF TGTGCCAGCAGCCCGAAAGGGGGCTCCTACGAGCAGTACTTC
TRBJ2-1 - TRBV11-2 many CASSLGPSPNEQFF TGTGCCAGCAGCTTAGGCCCTTCCCCCAATGAGCAGTTCTTC
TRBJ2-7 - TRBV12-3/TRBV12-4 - CASSGSGHEQYF TGTGCCAGCAGCGGGTCTGGTCACGAGCAGTACTTC
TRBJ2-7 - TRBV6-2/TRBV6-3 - CASSYGPSDSYEQYF TGTGCCAGCAGTTACGGCCCTAGCGACTCCTACGAGCAGTACTTC
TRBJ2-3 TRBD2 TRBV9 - CASSALTSGSGTDTQYF TGTGCCAGCAGCGCTTTAACTAGCGGGAGCGGGACAGATACGCAGTATTTT
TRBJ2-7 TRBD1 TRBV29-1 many CSVEVRQGYEQYF TGCAGCGTTGAGGTACGACAGGGCTACGAGCAGTACTTC
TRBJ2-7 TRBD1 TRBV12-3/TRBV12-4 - CASSPDRASSYEQYF TGTGCCAGCAGTCCGGACAGGGCGAGCTCCTACGAGCAGTACTTC
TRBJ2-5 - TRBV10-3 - CAISDLQRETQYF TGTGCCATCAGTGATCTTCAAAGGGAGACCCAGTACTTC
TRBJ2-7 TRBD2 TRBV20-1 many CSARAELAGANEQYF TGCAGTGCTAGAGCCGAGCTAGCGGGAGCGAACGAGCAGTACTTC
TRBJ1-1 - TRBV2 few CASSGDVFEAFF TGTGCCAGCAGTGGGGACGTTTTTGAAGCTTTCTTT
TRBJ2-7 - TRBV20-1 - CSAREDLGARQYF TGCAGTGCTAGAGAGGACCTTGGGGCCCGGCAGTACTTC
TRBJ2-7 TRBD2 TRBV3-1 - CASSQARTSGRIHYEQYF TGTGCCAGCAGCCAAGCCCGGACTAGCGGGAGGATACACTACGAGCAGTACTTC